The 16 T cell receptor beta chains in this list originate from one sample, sequenced in a study of cytomegalovirus exposure and HLA in healthy donors. It was with 60 Vbeta and 13 Jbeta primers that the PCR ran. Sequenced by immunoSEQ multiplex PCR; TCRdb stores in-frame clones only, minus some. The data contain about 43,000 clones, 77% of them singletons. The sequencing sample was made of PBMCs. Every receptor here comes from a man under 40 in good health and CMV-seronegative.

The chain combines TRBV27 with TRBJ1-3; perhaps TRBD1 as D (5 bases). In germline, CDR1 is MNHEY, CDR2 SMNVEV (reference sequence). The length of the CDR3 is 13 residues. Trimming removed 8 bases from V and 4 bases from J, with 12 bases in between. CDR3 sequence: CASGGGSGNTIYF. For the CDR3, the DNA is TGTGCCAGCGGGGGAGGATCCGGAAACACCATATATTTT.

This clone was detected a few times. The chain links TRBV7-5 to TRBJ1-2. TRBV7-5 is an annotated pseudogene. The CDR3 extends over 14 amino acids. The CDR3 reads CVRSPRGLNYGYTF. The CDR3 DNA follows: TGTGTCAGAAGCCCCCGGGGGTTAAACTATGGCTACACCTTC.

The CDR3 sequence: CASSLASGRSVGEQYF. CDR3 nucleotide sequence: TGTGCCAGCAGCCTGGCGAGCGGGAGGTCGGTTGGGGAGCAGTACTTC. The rearrangement uses TRBV5-4 and TRBJ2-7; 9 positions match TRBD2. The CDR3 sequence is 16 residues long. Germline V CDR1 and CDR2: SGHNT, YYREEE (reference sequence). Trimming took 4 bases from V and 7 from J; bases not matched to a gene: 15.

This rearrangement joins TRBV14 to TRBJ1-2; 9 positions agree with TRBD1. V dropped 4 bases and J dropped 6; count of bases not matched to a gene: 3. Germline CDR1 is SGHDN and CDR2 is FVKESK. The CDR3 totals 13 residues. CDR3 residues: CASSPRTGDGYTF. The CDR3 DNA reads TGTGCCAGCAGCCCCCGGACAGGGGATGGCTACACCTTC. Full variable domain (remainder filled in from reference TRBV14 and TRBJ1-2): EAGVTQFPSHSVIEKGQTVTLRCDPISGHDNLYWYRRVMGKEIKFLLHFVKESKQDESGMPNNRFLAERTGGTYSTLKVQPAELEDSGVYFCASSPRTGDGYTFGSGTRLTVV.

CDR3 coding DNA: TGTGCCAGCAGCACTCCGGGACAGCTTATCTATGGCTACACCTTC. As protein: CASSTPGQLIYGYTF. This chain uses TRBV6-6 with TRBJ1-2; 7 positions agree with TRBD1. The CDR3 consists of 15 residues. Germline lookup yields CDR1 MNHNY and CDR2 SVGAGI (reference sequence). V dropped 6 bases and J dropped 4; count of bases not matched to a gene: 11.

The V and J genes are TRBV9 and TRBJ2-5; D is possibly TRBD1 (5 bases). The CDR3 runs to 14 residues. V lost 3 bases to trimming and J lost 4 bases, with 13 bases between them. Per germline, CDR1 SGDLS and CDR2 YYNGEE. CDR3 nucleotide sequence: TGTGCCAGCAGCGGGACATTAGGTAGAGAGACCCAGTACTTC. This translates into CASSGTLGRETQYF.

The chain combines TRBV28 with TRBJ2-7, with D hard to call. Between the trimmed V and J ends, which lost 3 bases and 3 bases, there was a span of 12 bases. In germline, CDR1 is MDHEN, CDR2 SYDVKM. The CDR3 spans 14 residues. CDR3 nucleotide sequence: TGTGCCAGCAGTTTGCTCTCGCGGAGCTACGAGCAGTACTTC. This translates into CASSLLSRSYEQYF.

This clone was seen just once. This rearrangement joins TRBV7-2 to TRBJ2-1; TRBD2 aligns across 8 bases. The CDR3 loop spans 17 amino acids. Germline V gene data show CDR1 as SGHTA and CDR2 as FQGNSA. The junction had 9 bases not matched to a gene; V was cut back by 5 bases and J by 0 bases. CDR3 loop: CASSPTSGKSSYNEQFF. The CDR3 DNA sequence: TGTGCCAGCAGCCCTACTAGCGGAAAATCCTCCTACAATGAGCAGTTCTTC.

The gene calls are TRBV6-1 and TRBJ1-6, with D hard to call. The CDR3 length is 14 residues. Germline V gene data show CDR1 as MNHNS and CDR2 as SASEGT. V lost 2 bases and J lost 10, with 12 bases in between. The CDR3 loop is CASSEPPQRSPLHF. In nucleotides, the CDR3 is TGTGCCAGCAGTGAACCCCCCCAGAGGTCACCCCTCCACTTT.

The chain uses TRBV7-2 and TRBJ2-2, with TRBD2 matching over 10 bases. The CDR3 loop spans 18 amino acids. Trimming took 1 base from V and 1 from J; bases not matched to a gene: 6. The germline V gene encodes CDR1 SGHTA and CDR2 FQGNSA. The CDR3 spells CASSLDSSGSRNTGELFF. CDR3 DNA: TGTGCCAGCAGCTTAGATTCTAGCGGGAGTAGGAACACCGGGGAGCTGTTTTTT.

V gene TRBV19 combines with J gene TRBJ2-6; TRBD2 is a possible D gene (7 bases). The CDR3 contains 16 residues. Germline V gene lookup returns CDR1 LNHDA and CDR2 SQIVND (reference sequence). Trimming took off 10 bases at V and 4 bases at J, with 20 bases between the two ends. The CDR3 loop reads CAIGGGGFSGANVLTF. The CDR3, as DNA: TGTGCCATAGGGGGGGGAGGGTTCTCCGGGGCCAACGTCCTGACTTTC.

This chain links TRBV4-3 with TRBJ2-7; 8 bases are a match to TRBD2. The germline V gene has CDR1 LGHNA and CDR2 YSLEER. This CDR3 has 15 residues. The junction had 3 bases not matched to a gene; V was cut back by 0 bases and J by 2 bases. The CDR3 is CASSQDNGGAYEQYF. The CDR3 DNA sequence: TGCGCCAGCAGCCAAGATAACGGGGGGGCCTACGAGCAGTACTTC.

V is TRBV9 and J is TRBJ2-2, with 7 positions matching TRBD2. Germline V CDR1 and CDR2: SGDLS, YYNGEE. The CDR3 has 16 amino acids. Unmatched junction bases numbered 6, after V lost 1 base and J lost 3 bases. The CDR3 DNA is TGTGCCAGCAGCGTATTAGGGGCGGGGGACACCGGGGAGCTGTTTTTT. Translated: CASSVLGAGDTGELFF. The variable domain in full, with the rest retrieved from reference TRBV9 and TRBJ2-2, is DSGVTQTPKHLITATGQRVTLRCSPRSGDLSVYWYQQSLDQGLQFLIQYYNGEERAKGNILERFSAQQFPDLHSELNLSSLELGDSALYFCASSVLGAGDTGELFFGEGSRLTVL.

The chain joins TRBV5-1 to TRBJ1-6, with TRBD1 as a possible D gene (5 bases). Germline V gives CDR1 SGHRS, CDR2 YFSETQ. The CDR3 extends over 16 amino acids. Trimming took off 1 base at V and 0 bases at J, with 8 bases between the two ends. CDR3 residues: CASSLPGGSYNSPLHF. As DNA, the CDR3 is TGCGCCAGCAGCTTGCCGGGGGGCTCCTATAATTCACCCCTCCACTTT.

The chain employs TRBV11-2 and TRBJ2-2; D may be TRBD2 (6 bases). Germline V gene lookup returns CDR1 SGHAT and CDR2 FQNNGV. With 3 bases removed from V and 4 bases from J, the gap between germline ends came to 12 bases. There are 15 residues in the CDR3. This chain's CDR3 is CASSLGGVATGELFF. CDR3 nucleotide sequence: TGTGCCAGCAGCTTGGGCGGGGTAGCCACCGGGGAGCTGTTTTTT.

V gene TRBV27 combines with J gene TRBJ2-3; 7 bases align to TRBD1. The junction had 17 bases not matched to a gene; V was cut back by 5 bases and J by 6 bases. This CDR3 comprises 17 residues. Germline CDR1 MNHEY, CDR2 SMNVEV (reference sequence). Here the CDR3 reads CASSPLSTGFIIDTQYF. CDR3 in DNA: TGTGCCAGCAGTCCCCTATCGACAGGGTTCATCATCGATACGCAGTATTTT.